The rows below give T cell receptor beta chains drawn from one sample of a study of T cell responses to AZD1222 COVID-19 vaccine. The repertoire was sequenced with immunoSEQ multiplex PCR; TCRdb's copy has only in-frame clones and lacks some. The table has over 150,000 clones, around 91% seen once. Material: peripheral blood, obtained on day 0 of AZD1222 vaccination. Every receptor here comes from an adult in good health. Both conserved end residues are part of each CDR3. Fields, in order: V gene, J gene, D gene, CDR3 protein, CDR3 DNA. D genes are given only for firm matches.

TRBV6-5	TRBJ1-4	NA	CASSYSGEKLFF	TGTGCCAGCAGTTACTCCGGTGAAAAACTGTTTTTT
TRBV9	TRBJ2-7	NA	CASSVGAGSIPYEQYF	TGTGCCAGCAGCGTAGGGGCAGGGTCGATCCCCTACGAGCAGTACTTC
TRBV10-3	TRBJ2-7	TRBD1	CAISGTGVDEQYF	TGTGCCATCAGTGGAACAGGGGTAGACGAGCAGTACTTC
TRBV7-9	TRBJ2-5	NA	CASSLILGTQETQYF	TGTGCCAGCAGCTTAATCTTAGGGACCCAAGAGACCCAGTACTTC
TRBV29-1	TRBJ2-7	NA	CSVDSGPYEQYF	TGCAGCGTTGACTCGGGTCCCTACGAGCAGTACTTC
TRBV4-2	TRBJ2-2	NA	CASSQDRGGRGELFF	TGTGCCAGCAGCCAAGACAGGGGAGGGAGGGGGGAGCTGTTTTTT
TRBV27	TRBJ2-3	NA	CASSLSIGGSQAPFTDTQYF	TGTGCCAGCAGTTTATCAATCGGTGGTAGCCAAGCACCCTTCACAGATACGCAGTATTTT
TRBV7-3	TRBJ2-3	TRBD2	CASSLRGGTDTQYF	TGTGCCAGCAGCCTACGGGGGGGCACAGATACGCAGTATTTT
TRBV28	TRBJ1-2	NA	CASSFRGADYGYTF	TGTGCCAGCAGTTTTAGGGGGGCCGACTATGGCTACACCTTC
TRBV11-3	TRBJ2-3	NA	CASSWGTSTDTQYF	TGTGCCAGCAGCTGGGGGACTAGCACAGATACGCAGTATTTT
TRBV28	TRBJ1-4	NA	CASNPRRTTPWGLFF	TGTGCCAGCAATCCAAGGCGAACGACCCCTTGGGGACTGTTTTTT
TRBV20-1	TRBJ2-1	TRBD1	CSASAGTGVDEQFF	TGCAGTGCTAGTGCCGGGACAGGGGTCGATGAGCAGTTCTTC
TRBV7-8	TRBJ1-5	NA	CASRLGASNQPQHF	TGTGCCAGCAGACTCGGCGCGAGCAATCAGCCCCAGCATTTT
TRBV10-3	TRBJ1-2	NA	CAISESAGDYGYTF	TGTGCCATCAGTGAGTCGGCAGGGGACTATGGCTACACCTTC